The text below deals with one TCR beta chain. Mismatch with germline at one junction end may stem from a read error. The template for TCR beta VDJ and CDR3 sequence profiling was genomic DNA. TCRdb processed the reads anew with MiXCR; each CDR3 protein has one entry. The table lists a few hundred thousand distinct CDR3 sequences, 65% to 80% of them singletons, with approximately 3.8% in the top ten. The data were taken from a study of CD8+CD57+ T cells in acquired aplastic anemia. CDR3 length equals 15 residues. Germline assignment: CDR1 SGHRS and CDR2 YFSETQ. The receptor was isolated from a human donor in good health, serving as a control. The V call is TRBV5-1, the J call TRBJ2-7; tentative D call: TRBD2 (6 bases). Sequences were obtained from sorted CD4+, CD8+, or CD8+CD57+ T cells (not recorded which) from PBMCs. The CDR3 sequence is CASSFTAGQDYEQYF. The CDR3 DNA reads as TGTGCCAGCAGCTTTACAGCGGGCCAAGACTACGAGCAGTACTTC.